These T cell receptor beta chains were read from a single sample in a study of T cells in Graves' hyperthyroidism and ophthalmopathy. TCRdb called the multiplex PCR reads again in MiXCR, with one record for every CDR3 protein. The table lists about 480,000 distinct CDR3 sequences, under 15% of them singletons. Sequencing input: blood. The source is a woman aged 18-29 years with Graves' hyperthyroidism. Both conserved end residues are part of each CDR3. D genes are given only for firm matches. Size is stated for part of the rows, as once, few or many counts, or as a class when the clone is expanded.

TRBD1	TRBV6-2/TRBV6-3	.	TRBJ2-6	TGTGCCAGCAGGCGAACCGGACAGGGCTCTGGGGCCAACGTCCTGACTTTC	CASRRTGQGSGANVLTF
.	TRBV27	many	TRBJ1-2	TGTGCCAGCAGTTCTGTTCAGGGACTACCTAACTATGGCTACACCTTC	CASSSVQGLPNYGYTF
TRBD2	TRBV20-1	many	TRBJ2-1	TGCAGTGCCACGCGCCTAGCGGGAGAGAAGTACAATGAGCAGTTCTTC	CSATRLAGEKYNEQFF
.	TRBV19	few	TRBJ2-1	TGTGCCAGTAGTTCCGTAGCGCCGAATGAGCAGTTCTTC	CASSSVAPNEQFF
.	TRBV5-1	.	TRBJ2-5	TGCGCCAGCAGCCCACTCACGCAAGAGACCCAGTACTTC	CASSPLTQETQYF
TRBD2	TRBV11-3	many	TRBJ2-1	TGTGCCAGCAGTGCTAATCTAGCGGGAGCGGTTGAGCAGTTCTTC	CASSANLAGAVEQFF
.	TRBV25-1	few	TRBJ1-1	TGTGCCAGCAGTGTGGGGGGGAAAGCTTTCTTT	CASSVGGKAFF
TRBD2	TRBV27	many	TRBJ2-7	TGTGCCAGCAGTCCTAGGACTAGCGGGGCCCTACGGGAGCAGTACTTC	CASSPRTSGALREQYF
.	TRBV28	few	TRBJ1-1	TGTGCCAGCACCGACCGGGGGGTGCGTTCGGTAGCTTTCTTT	CASTDRGVRSVAFF
TRBD1	TRBV12-3/TRBV12-4	many	TRBJ1-1	TGTGCCAGCAGCTTAGAGGGACAGGGGGACACTGAAGCTTTCTTT	CASSLEGQGDTEAFF
.	TRBV6-1	.	TRBJ1-2	TGTGCCAGCACCGTTCACGCAGGACTTACCTTC	CASTVHAGLTF
.	TRBV27	many	TRBJ2-1	TGTGCCAGCAGTTTTCGGACCTCCTTTGAGCAGTTCTTC	CASSFRTSFEQFF
TRBD1	TRBV30	.	TRBJ2-7	TGTGCCTGGAGTGCCGGGACAGGGGACTACGAGCAGTACTTC	CAWSAGTGDYEQYF
.	TRBV16	many	TRBJ1-4	TGTGCCAGCAGCCAGGGGACGAATACTTTTGAAAAACTGTTTTTT	CASSQGTNTFEKLFF
.	TRBV12-3/TRBV12-4	many	TRBJ2-2	TGTGCCAGCAGTTTAATGGCGGACGGGGAGCTGTTTTTT	CASSLMADGELFF
.	TRBV20-1	.	TRBJ1-2	TGCAGTGCTAGCAGGGGAGAAGAGCGCGGCTACACCTTC	CSASRGEERGYTF
TRBD1	TRBV27	many	TRBJ2-5	TGTGCCAGCAGTTCACAGGGGGCCCAAGAGACCCAGTACTTC	CASSSQGAQETQYF
TRBD1	TRBV4-2	.	TRBJ2-2	TGTGCCAGCAGCTCACAGGGGGCGGCTTTCACCGGGGAGCTGTTTTTT	CASSSQGAAFTGELFF
TRBD2	TRBV9	few	TRBJ2-1	TGTGCCAGCAGCTCCGGTAGCGGGAGCTCCTACAATGAGCAGTTCTTC	CASSSGSGSSYNEQFF
TRBD2	TRBV20-1	many	TRBJ2-1	TGCAGTGCCAACCCCCTAGCGGGAGGGCACTATGAGCAGTTCTTC	CSANPLAGGHYEQFF
.	TRBV28	many	TRBJ2-1	TGTGCCAGCCGTGAATGGGACAACATCTACAATGAGCAGTTCTTC	CASREWDNIYNEQFF
TRBD2	TRBV7-6	few	TRBJ2-7	TGTGCCAGCAGCTTAGAAGCGGGGGAGTATTCCTACGAGCAGTACTTC	CASSLEAGEYSYEQYF
TRBD1	TRBV7-9	.	TRBJ1-2	TGTGCCAGCAGCTTAGGGGGACAGCACTATGGCTACACCTTC	CASSLGGQHYGYTF
TRBD1	TRBV2	.	TRBJ2-5	TGTGCCAGCAATTTCCCCGGGACAGCAAAAGAGACCCAGTACTTC	CASNFPGTAKETQYF
.	TRBV3-1	many	TRBJ1-2	TGTGCCAGCAGCCAAGATCATTACGGGGGGACCTATTATGGCTACACCTTC	CASSQDHYGGTYYGYTF
.	TRBV18	.	TRBJ2-5	TGTGCCAGCTCTCCTCAGGGACTTCAAGAGGCCCGGTACTTC	CASSPQGLQEARYF
.	TRBV11-3	many	TRBJ2-7	TGTGCCAGCAGCACGACAGGAACCTACGAGCAGTACTTC	CASSTTGTYEQYF
TRBD1	TRBV7-3	few	TRBJ1-2	TGTGCCAGCAGCTTGACAGGGGAGTATGACTATGGCTACACCTTC	CASSLTGEYDYGYTF
.	TRBV7-8	.	TRBJ2-3	TGTGCCAGCAGCTTAGCTGGACCCCCGGCGGATACGCAGTATTTT	CASSLAGPPADTQYF
TRBD2	TRBV2	many	TRBJ2-1	TGTGCCAGCAGGTCCAGCGGGATACTCAATGAGCAGTTCTTC	CASRSSGILNEQFF
.	TRBV7-2	many	TRBJ1-2	TGTGCCAGCAGCTTAGACAATAACTATGGCTACACCTTC	CASSLDNNYGYTF